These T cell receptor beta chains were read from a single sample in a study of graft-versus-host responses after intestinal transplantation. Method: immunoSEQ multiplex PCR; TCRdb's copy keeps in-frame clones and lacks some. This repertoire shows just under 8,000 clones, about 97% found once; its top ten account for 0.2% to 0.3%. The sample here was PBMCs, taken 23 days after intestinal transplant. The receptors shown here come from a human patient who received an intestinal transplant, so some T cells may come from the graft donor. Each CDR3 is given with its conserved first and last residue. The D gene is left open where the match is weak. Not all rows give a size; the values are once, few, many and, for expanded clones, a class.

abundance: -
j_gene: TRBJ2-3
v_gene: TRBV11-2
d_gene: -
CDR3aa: CASSPGVDTQYF
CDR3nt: TGTGCCAGCAGCCCGGGGGTGGATACGCAGTATTTT

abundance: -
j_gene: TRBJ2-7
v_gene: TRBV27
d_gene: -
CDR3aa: CASSLRPGTTLSYEQYF
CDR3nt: TGTGCCAGCAGTTTAAGGCCCGGGACGACCCTCTCCTACGAGCAGTACTTC

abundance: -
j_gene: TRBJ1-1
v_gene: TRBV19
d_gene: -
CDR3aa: CASSPLKGGNTEAFF
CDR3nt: TGTGCCAGTAGTCCTCTGAAGGGGGGGAACACTGAAGCTTTCTTT

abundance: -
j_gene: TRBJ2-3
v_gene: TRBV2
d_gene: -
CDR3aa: CASSEDHWAAPTDTQYF
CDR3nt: TGTGCCAGCAGTGAAGATCATTGGGCAGCCCCCACAGATACGCAGTATTTT

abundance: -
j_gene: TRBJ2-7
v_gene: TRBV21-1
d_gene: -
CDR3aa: CASSKRLAGYEQYF
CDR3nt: TGTGCCAGCAGCAAACGACTAGCGGGTTACGAGCAGTACTTC

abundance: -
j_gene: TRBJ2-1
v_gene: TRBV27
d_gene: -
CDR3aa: CASSLGPGPAANEQFF
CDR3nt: TGTGCCAGCAGTCTCGGACCGGGGCCCGCGGCCAATGAGCAGTTCTTC

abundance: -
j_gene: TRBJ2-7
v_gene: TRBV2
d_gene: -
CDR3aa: CASSEPAGYEQYF
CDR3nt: TGTGCCAGCAGTGAACCCGCGGGCTACGAGCAGTACTTC

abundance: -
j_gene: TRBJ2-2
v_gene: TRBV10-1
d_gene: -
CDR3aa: CASSNRVTGELFF
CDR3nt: TGCGCCAGCAGTAACAGGGTTACCGGGGAGCTGTTTTTT

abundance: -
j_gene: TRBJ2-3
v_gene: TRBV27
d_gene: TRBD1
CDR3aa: CASSYQGADTQYF
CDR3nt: TGTGCCAGCAGTTACCAGGGGGCAGATACGCAGTATTTT

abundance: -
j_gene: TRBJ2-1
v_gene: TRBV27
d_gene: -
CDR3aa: CASSFPARPWDEQFF
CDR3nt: TGTGCCAGCAGTTTCCCGGCTAGGCCCTGGGATGAGCAGTTCTTC

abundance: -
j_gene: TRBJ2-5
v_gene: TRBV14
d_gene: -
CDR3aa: CASSQDLIDLTQYF
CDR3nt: TGTGCCAGCAGCCAAGATCTTATTGATTTGACCCAGTACTTC

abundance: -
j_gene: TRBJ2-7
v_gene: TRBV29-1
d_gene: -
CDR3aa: CSVEAPRQDSYEQYF
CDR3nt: TGCAGCGTTGAAGCCCCCCGACAGGATTCCTACGAGCAGTACTTC

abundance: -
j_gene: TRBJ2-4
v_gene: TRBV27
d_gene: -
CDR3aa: CASSLLPKNIQYF
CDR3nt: TGTGCCAGCAGTTTACTCCCCAAAAACATTCAGTACTTC

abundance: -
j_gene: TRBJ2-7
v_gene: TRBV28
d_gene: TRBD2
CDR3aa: CASSLPLGTRYGQYF
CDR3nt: TGTGCCAGCAGCCTACCCCTCGGGACTAGATACGGGCAGTACTTC

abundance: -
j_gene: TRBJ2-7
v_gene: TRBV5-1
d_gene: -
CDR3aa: CASTQPYEQYF
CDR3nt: TGCGCCAGCACTCAACCCTACGAGCAGTACTTC

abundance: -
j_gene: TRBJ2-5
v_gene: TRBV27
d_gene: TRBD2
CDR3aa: CASSLTLAAQETQYF
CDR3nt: TGTGCCAGCAGTCTCACGCTAGCGGCCCAAGAGACCCAGTACTTC

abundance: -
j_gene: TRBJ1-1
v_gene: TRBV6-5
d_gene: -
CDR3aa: CASSYSRQGMTEAFF
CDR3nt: TGTGCCAGCAGTTACTCGAGGCAGGGTATGACTGAAGCTTTCTTT

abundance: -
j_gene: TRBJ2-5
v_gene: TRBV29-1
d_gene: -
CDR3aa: CSVALGGQETQYF
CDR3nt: TGCAGCGTCGCCCTGGGGGGGCAGGAGACCCAGTACTTC

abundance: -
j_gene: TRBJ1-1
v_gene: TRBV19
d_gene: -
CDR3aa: CASTPLVGTMNTEAFF
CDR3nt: TGTGCCAGTACCCCCTTAGTAGGGACAATGAACACTGAAGCTTTCTTT

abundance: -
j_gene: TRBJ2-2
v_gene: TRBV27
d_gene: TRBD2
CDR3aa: CASSSGLANTGELFF
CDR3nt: TGTGCCAGCAGTTCCGGACTAGCGAATACCGGGGAGCTGTTTTTT

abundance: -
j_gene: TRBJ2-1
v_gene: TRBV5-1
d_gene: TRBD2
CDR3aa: CASSSVRRETLSSDEQFF
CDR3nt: TGCGCCAGCAGCTCCGTGAGGCGGGAGACCCTCTCCTCCGATGAGCAGTTCTTC

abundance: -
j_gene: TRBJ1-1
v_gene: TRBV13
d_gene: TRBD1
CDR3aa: CASSFRDRGGTEAFF
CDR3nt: TGTGCCAGCAGCTTCCGGGACAGGGGAGGAACTGAAGCTTTCTTT

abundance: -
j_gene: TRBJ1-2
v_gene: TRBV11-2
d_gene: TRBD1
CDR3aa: CASSFGQGVFLYGYTF
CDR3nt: TGTGCCAGCAGCTTCGGACAGGGAGTATTTCTATATGGCTACACCTTC

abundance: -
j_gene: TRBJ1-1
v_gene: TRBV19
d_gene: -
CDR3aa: CASERFQNTEAFF
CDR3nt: TGTGCCAGCGAGCGGTTTCAGAACACTGAAGCTTTCTTT

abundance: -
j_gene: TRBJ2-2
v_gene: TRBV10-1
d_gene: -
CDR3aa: CASSDGAGENTGELFF
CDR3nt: TGCGCCAGCAGTGACGGGGCAGGGGAGAACACCGGGGAGCTGTTTTTT

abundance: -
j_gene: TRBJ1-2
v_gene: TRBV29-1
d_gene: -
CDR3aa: CSVLSPAPRVGGYTF
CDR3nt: TGCAGCGTCCTATCCCCGGCCCCAAGGGTAGGGGGCTACACCTTC

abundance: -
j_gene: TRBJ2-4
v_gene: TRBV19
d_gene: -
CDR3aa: CASSLRLAKNIQYF
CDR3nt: TGTGCCAGTAGTCTGAGACTAGCCAAAAACATTCAGTACTTC

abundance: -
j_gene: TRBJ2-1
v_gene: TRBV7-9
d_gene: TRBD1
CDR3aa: CASAEGTANEQFF
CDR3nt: TGTGCCAGCGCCGAGGGGACAGCGAATGAGCAGTTCTTC

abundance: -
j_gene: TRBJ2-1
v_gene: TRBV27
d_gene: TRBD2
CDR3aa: CASSATGLVPYNEQFF
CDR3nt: TGTGCCAGCAGTGCCACGGGACTAGTACCCTACAATGAGCAGTTCTTC

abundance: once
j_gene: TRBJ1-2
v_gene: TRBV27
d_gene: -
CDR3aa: CAGQRKRPGTAEDYGYTF
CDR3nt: TGTGCCGGACAGCGAAAGAGACCCGGGACCGCTGAAGACTATGGCTACACCTTC

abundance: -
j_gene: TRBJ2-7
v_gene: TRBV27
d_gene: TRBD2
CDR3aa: CASSLSGTSDYEQYF
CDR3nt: TGTGCCAGCAGTTTATCTGGGACTAGCGACTACGAGCAGTACTTC

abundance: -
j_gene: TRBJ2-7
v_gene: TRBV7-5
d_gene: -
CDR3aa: CARSPPGREYEQYF
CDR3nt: TGTGCCAGAAGCCCCCCCGGGCGGGAATACGAGCAGTACTTC

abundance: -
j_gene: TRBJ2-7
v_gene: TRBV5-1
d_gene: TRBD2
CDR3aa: CASSLVPSSGTYEQYF
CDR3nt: TGCGCCAGCAGCTTGGTACCTTCTAGCGGCACCTACGAGCAGTACTTC

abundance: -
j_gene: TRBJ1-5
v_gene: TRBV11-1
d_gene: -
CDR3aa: CASSPIAQPQHF
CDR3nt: TGTGCCAGCAGCCCCATAGCCCAGCCCCAGCATTTT

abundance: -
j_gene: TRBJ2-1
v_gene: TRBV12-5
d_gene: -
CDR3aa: CASGGARGPLHNEQFF
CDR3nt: TGTGCTAGTGGCGGCGCGCGGGGACCGCTTCACAATGAGCAGTTCTTC

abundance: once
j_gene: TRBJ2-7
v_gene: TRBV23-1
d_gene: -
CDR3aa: CASDSPLIPYEQYF
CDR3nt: TGCGCCAGCGATTCCCCCCTTATACCCTACGAGCAGTACTTC

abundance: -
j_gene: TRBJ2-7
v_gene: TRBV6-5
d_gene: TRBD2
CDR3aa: CASSYSGSPYEQYF
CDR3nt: TGTGCCAGCAGTTACAGCGGGAGTCCCTATGAGCAGTACTTC

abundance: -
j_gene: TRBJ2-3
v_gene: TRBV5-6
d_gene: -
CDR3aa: CASTHESVFADTQYF
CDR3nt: TGTGCCAGCACGCATGAAAGTGTTTTCGCAGATACGCAGTATTTT

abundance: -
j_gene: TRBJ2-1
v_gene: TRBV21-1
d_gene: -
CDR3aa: CASGWEGGCTYNEQFF
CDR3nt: TGTGCCAGCGGGTGGGAGGGAGGTTGTACCTACAATGAGCAGTTCTTC

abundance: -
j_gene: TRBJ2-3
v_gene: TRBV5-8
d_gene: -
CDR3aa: CASSLVRGLADTQYF
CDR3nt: TGTGCCAGCAGCTTGGTCCGGGGGTTAGCAGATACGCAGTATTTT

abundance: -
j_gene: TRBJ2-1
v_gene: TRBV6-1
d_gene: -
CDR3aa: CASSLATSSYNEQFF
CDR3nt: TGTGCCAGCAGTCTTGCCACGAGCTCCTACAATGAGCAGTTCTTC

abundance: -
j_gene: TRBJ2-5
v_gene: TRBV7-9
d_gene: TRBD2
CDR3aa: CASSLWTSGSKETQYF
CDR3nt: TGTGCCAGCAGCCTATGGACTAGCGGGAGTAAAGAGACCCAGTACTTC